This T cell receptor (beta chain) was found in a study of type 1 regulatory T cells. TCRdb called the reads again in MiXCR, with one record for every CDR3 protein. The sample consists of some 18,000 distinct CDR3 sequences, around 9.6% of them appearing once. This clonotype was seen ten or more times. The source of this sequence is a human donor in good health. The sequenced material came from CD4+ T cells, either the whole sample or a sorted fraction (not recorded which).

The CDR3 region is CASSSSGISGANVLTF. The CDR3 nucleotides are TGCGCCAGCAGCTCAAGCGGGATCTCTGGGGCCAACGTCCTGACTTTC. The V call is TRBV5-1, the J call TRBJ2-6, with 7 bases identical to TRBD2. Germline CDR1 SGHRS, CDR2 YFSETQ. The CDR3 length is 16 residues. After removal of 3 bases from V and 0 bases from J, the junction contained 3 bases not matched to a gene. The full variable domain, in which reference TRBV5-1 and TRBJ2-6 provide the parts outside the CDR3, is KAGVTQTPRYLIKTRGQQVTLSCSPISGHRSVSWYQQTPGQGLQFLFEYFSETQRNKGNFPGRFSGRQFSNSRSEMNVSTLELGDSALYLCASSSSGISGANVLTFGAGSRLTVL.